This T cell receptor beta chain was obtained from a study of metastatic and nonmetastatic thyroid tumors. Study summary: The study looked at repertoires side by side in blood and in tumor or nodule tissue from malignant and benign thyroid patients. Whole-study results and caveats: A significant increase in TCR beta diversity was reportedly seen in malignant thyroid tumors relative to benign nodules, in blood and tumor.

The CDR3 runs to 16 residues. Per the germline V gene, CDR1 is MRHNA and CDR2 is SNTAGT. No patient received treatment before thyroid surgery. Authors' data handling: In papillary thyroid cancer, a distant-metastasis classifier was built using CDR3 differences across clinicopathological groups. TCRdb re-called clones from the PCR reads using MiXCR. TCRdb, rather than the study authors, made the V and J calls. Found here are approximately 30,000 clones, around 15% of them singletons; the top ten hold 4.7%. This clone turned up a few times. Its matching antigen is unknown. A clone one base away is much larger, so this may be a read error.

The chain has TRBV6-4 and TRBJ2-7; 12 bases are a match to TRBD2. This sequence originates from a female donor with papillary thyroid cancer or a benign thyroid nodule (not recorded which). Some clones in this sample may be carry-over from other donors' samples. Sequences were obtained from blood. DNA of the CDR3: TGTGCCAGCAGTTACTCCTGGACTAGCGGGGTGGACGAGCAGTACTTC. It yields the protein CASSYSWTSGVDEQYF.